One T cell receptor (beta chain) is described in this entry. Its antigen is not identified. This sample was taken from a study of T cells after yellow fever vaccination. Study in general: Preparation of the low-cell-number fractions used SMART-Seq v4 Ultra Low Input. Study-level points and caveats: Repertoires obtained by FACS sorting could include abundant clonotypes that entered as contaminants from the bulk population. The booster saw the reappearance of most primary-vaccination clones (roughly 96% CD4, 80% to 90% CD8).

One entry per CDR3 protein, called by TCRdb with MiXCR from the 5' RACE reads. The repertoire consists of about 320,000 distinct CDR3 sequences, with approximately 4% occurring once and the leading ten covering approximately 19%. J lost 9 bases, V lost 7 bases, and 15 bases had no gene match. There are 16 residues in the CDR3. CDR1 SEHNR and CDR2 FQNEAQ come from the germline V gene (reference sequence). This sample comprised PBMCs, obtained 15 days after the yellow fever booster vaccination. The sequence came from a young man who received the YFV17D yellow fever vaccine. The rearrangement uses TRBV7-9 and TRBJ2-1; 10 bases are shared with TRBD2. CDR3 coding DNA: TGTGCCAGCACCACCGCCCCAGCGGGGGGGTACGGTGAGCAGTTCTTC. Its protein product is CASTTAPAGGYGEQFF.